This T cell receptor beta chain originates from a study of T cell responses to AZD1222 COVID-19 vaccine. Whole-study findings and limits: Reports indicate that nearly half of spike-specific TCRs are directed at unmutated variant regions. The span of vaccine-associated CD4 TCRs extended across spike, with dominance at 160-218 and 743-854. Elevations in Spike-specific TCR breadth and depth followed administration of two AZD1222 doses. All repertoire sampling was performed exclusively after the peak T cell response.

Here immunoSEQ multiplex PCR was the method, and the copy in TCRdb shows in-frame clones only, minus some. The sample carries approximately 110,000 clones, roughly 90% recorded once. The table lists this clone with a count of one. Its antigen is unknown. The CDR3 has 11 residues. V was pared by 7 bases and J by 8 bases, with 8 bases between. The germline gives CDR1 KGHDR, CDR2 SFDVKD. The rearrangement uses TRBV24-1 and TRBJ2-1; D is unresolved. Source: peripheral blood, taken on day 0 of MenACWY control vaccination. This TCR derives from an adult in good health. The CDR3 region has the DNA TGTGCCACCAGGAAGAACGATGAGCAGTTCTTC. Its translation: CATRKNDEQFF.